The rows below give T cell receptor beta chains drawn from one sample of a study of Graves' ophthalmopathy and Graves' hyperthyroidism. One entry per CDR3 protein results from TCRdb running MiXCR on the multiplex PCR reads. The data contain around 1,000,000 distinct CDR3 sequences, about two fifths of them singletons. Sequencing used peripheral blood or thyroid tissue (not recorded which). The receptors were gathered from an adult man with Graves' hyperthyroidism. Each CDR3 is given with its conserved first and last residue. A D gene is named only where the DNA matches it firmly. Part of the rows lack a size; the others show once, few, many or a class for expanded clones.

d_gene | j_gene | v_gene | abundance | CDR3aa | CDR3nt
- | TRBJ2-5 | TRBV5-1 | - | CASSLGVGTKETQYF | TGCGCCAGCAGCTTGGGTGTGGGAACGAAGGAGACCCAGTACTTC
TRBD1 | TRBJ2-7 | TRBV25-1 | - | CASSPGTGYFEQYF | TGTGCCAGCAGCCCCGGGACAGGGTACTTCGAGCAGTACTTC
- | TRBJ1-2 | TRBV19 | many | CASTGARDYGYTF | TGTGCCAGTACCGGAGCCAGGGACTATGGCTACACCTTC
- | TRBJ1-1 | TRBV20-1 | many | CSARDHARDNTEAFF | TGCAGTGCTAGAGATCATGCCCGAGACAACACTGAAGCTTTCTTT
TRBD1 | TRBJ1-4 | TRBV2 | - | CASRGTGTGVNEKPFF | TGTGCCAGCAGAGGGACCGGGACAGGGGTGAATGAAAAACCGTTTTTT
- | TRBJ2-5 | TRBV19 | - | CASKEGRAENSNQPQYF | TGTGCCAGTAAGGAGGGACGGGCGGAGAATAGCAATCAGCCCCAGTACTTC
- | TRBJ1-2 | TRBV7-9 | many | CASTHLLRDKGYGYTF | TGTGCCAGCACCCACCTCCTCCGGGACAAGGGCTATGGCTACACCTTC
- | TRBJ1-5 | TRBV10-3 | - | CATSGGRGPAGQPQHF | TGTGCCACCAGTGGCGGCAGGGGCCCGGCGGGGCAGCCCCAGCATTTT
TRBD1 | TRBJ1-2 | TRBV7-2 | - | CASSLRTTGGVVRGHTF | TGTGCCAGCAGCTTACGCACAACAGGGGGCGTAGTTCGCGGCCACACCTTC
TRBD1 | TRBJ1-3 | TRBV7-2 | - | CASSLPGTGYSGNTIYF | TGTGCCAGCAGCTTACCGGGGACAGGTTACTCTGGAAACACCATATATTTT
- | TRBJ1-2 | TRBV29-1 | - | CSVNGDGYTF | TGCAGCGTAAACGGGGATGGCTACACCTTC
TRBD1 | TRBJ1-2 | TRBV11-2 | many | CASRGPDRVYGYTF | TGTGCCAGCAGGGGCCCGGACAGGGTTTATGGCTACACCTTC